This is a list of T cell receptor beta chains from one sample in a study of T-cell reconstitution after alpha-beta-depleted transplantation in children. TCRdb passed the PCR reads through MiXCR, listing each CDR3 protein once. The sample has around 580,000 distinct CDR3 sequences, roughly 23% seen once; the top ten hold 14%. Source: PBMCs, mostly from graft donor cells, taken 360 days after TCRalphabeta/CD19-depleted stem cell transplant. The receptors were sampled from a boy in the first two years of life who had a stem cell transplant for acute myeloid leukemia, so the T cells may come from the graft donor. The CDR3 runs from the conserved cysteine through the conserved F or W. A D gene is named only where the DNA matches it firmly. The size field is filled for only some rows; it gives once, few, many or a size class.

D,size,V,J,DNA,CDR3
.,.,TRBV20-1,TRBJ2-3,TGCTGTGCTAGAGGGGGGTACAGGATTACTAGCACAGATACGCAGTATTTT,CCARGGYRITSTDTQYF
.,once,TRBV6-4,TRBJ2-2,TGTGCCAGCAGTGACTCGAGGTCGGGGAAGGACACCGGGGAGCTGTTTTTT,CASSDSRSGKDTGELFF
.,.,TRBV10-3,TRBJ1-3,TGTGCCATCAGAAAAATCTTGGCAGGGTCCGGAAACACCATATATTTT,CAIRKILAGSGNTIYF
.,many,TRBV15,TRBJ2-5,TGTGCCACCAGCGGGTCGGGGGAGACCCAGTACTTC,CATSGSGETQYF
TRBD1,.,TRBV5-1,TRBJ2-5,TGCGCCAGCAGCTCGGGACAGGGGTACCAAGAGACCCAGTACTTC,CASSSGQGYQETQYF
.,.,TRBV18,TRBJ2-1,TGTGCCAGCTCCTCCAACGCGGGGAGTGGGCAGCAGTTCTTC,CASSSNAGSGQQFF
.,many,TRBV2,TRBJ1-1,TGTGCCAGCAGTGATTGGACACCGAACACTGAAGCTTTCTTT,CASSDWTPNTEAFF
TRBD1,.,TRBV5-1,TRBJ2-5,TGCGCCAGCAGCTTCAGGGACAGGAACCAAGAGACCCAGTACTTC,CASSFRDRNQETQYF
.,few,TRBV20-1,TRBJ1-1,TGCAGTGCCAAGCGGGGGAGCACTGAAGCTTTCTTT,CSAKRGSTEAFF
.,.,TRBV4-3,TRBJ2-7,TGCGCCAGCAGCCATTTCCGGGACACAAACTACGAGCAGTACTTC,CASSHFRDTNYEQYF
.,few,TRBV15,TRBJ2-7,TGTGCCACCAGCGAAACGTACGAGCAGTACTTC,CATSETYEQYF
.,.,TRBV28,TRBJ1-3,TGTGCCAGCAGTGCCTTGTGGAGGGCTGGAAACACCATATATTTT,CASSALWRAGNTIYF
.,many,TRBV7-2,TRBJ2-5,TGTGCCAGCAGCTCAGCCTATGGTTGGCGTCCCGTCCCTCAAGAGACCCAGTACTTC,CASSSAYGWRPVPQETQYF
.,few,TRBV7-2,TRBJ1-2,TGTGCCAGCACCCTAGCCGGGGCCAACTATGGCTACACCTTC,CASTLAGANYGYTF
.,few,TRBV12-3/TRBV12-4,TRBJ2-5,TGTGCCAGCAGTTCCCCGACCGAGGGCAGCAGAGTACAAGAGACCCAGTACTTC,CASSSPTEGSRVQETQYF
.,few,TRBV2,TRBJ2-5,TGTGCCAGCAGTGAACAGGGTCTGCCAGGCCAAGAGACCCAGTACTTC,CASSEQGLPGQETQYF
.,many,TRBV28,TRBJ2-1,TGTGCCAGCAGTTTATATGGGGGGCGATGGCCTTACAGGGTCAATGAGCAGTTCTTC,CASSLYGGRWPYRVNEQFF
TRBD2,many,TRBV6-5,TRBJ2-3,TGTGCCAGCAGCCCCGGAGCGGGGGGGCCGCGCACAGATACGCAGTATTTT,CASSPGAGGPRTDTQYF
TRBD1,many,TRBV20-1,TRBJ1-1,TGCAGTGCTAGAGACCACGGACAGGGCCACACTGAAGCTTTCTTT,CSARDHGQGHTEAFF
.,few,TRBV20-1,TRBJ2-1,TGCAGTGCTAGAGAGTGGGGCAATGAGCAGTTCTTC,CSAREWGNEQFF
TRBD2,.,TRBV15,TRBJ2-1,TGTGCCACCAGCAGAGACGGGGGATACACTAGCGGGCAATACAATGAGCAGTTCTTC,CATSRDGGYTSGQYNEQFF
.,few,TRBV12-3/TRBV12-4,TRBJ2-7,TGTGCCAGCAGTTTGAAACCAACGGGGGAGCAGTACTTC,CASSLKPTGEQYF
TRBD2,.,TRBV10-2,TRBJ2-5,TGCGCCAGCAGCCTGAGCGGGGGGACTCCCCGACTAGTTCAAGAGACCCAGTACTTC,CASSLSGGTPRLVQETQYF
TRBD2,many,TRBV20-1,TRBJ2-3,TGCAGTGCACCGGGACTAAAGGGCACAGATACGCAGTATTTT,CSAPGLKGTDTQYF
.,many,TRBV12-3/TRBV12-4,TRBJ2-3,TGTGCCAGCAGTTTGCCAGGGACCATATTCACAGATACGCAGTATTTT,CASSLPGTIFTDTQYF
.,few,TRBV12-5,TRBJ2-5,TGTGCTAGTGGTTTGAACCAGCAAGAGACCCAGTACTTC,CASGLNQQETQYF
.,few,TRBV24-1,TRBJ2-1,TGTGCCACCAGTGATTTCTCCGGGGGTGAGTACAATGAGCAGTTCTTC,CATSDFSGGEYNEQFF
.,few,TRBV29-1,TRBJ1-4,TGCAGCGTTGAAGACCCGTCATCTGGGGGCGCTTCAATCAATGAAAAACTGTTTTTT,CSVEDPSSGGASINEKLFF
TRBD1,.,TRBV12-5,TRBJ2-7,TGTGCTAGTTGCACCCCCGGGACAGGCCACTACGAGCAGTACTTC,CASCTPGTGHYEQYF
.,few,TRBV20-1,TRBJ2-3,TGCAGTGCTAGAGATCTGTACCGCACAGATACGCAGTATTTT,CSARDLYRTDTQYF
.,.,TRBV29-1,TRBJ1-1,TGCAGCGTTGAATCTTTAACAGGGAGCACTGAAGCTTTCTTT,CSVESLTGSTEAFF
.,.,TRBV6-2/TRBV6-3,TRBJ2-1,TGTGCCAGCAGCATATCAGGGACCAACAATGAGCAGTTCTTC,CASSISGTNNEQFF
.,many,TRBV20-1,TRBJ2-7,TGCAGTGCTAGGGGGCAGGGGATTTGGGAGCAGTACTTC,CSARGQGIWEQYF
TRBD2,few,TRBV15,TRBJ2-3,TGTGCCACCAGCAGGGGACTAGGCACAGATACGCAGTATTTT,CATSRGLGTDTQYF
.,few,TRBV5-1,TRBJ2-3,TGCGCCAGCAGCTTGGCCGTAGGCTCCGATACGCAGTATTTT,CASSLAVGSDTQYF
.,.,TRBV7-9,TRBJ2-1,TGTGCCAGCGGAACAGGGAACAATGAGCAGTTCTTC,CASGTGNNEQFF
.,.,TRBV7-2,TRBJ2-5,TGTGCCAGCAGCTTAGTTTTATCGGGGAGAGAGACCCAGTACTTC,CASSLVLSGRETQYF
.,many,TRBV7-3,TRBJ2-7,TGTGCCAGCAGCTTAAGAGGAGGGACGGGCACCTACGAGCAGTACTTC,CASSLRGGTGTYEQYF
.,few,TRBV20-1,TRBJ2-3,TGCAGTGTCAGCAGGGGAGATACGCAGTATTTT,CSVSRGDTQYF
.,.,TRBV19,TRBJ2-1,TGTGCCAGTATGGGCCCACCTACCTACAATGAGCAGTTCTTC,CASMGPPTYNEQFF
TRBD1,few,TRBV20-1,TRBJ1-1,TGCAGTGCCGGACAGGGGGTCACGGAAGCTTTCTTT,CSAGQGVTEAFF
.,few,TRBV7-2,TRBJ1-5,TGTGCCAGAGGGGTTGCTCAGCCCCAGCATTTT,CARGVAQPQHF
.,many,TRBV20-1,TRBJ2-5,TGCAGTGCTAGGGGCGGGCCCTCCCGAGGAGAGACCCAGTACTTC,CSARGGPSRGETQYF
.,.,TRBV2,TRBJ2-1,TGTGCCAGCAGTGATAAGGGGGTATCTGAGCAGTTCTTC,CASSDKGVSEQFF